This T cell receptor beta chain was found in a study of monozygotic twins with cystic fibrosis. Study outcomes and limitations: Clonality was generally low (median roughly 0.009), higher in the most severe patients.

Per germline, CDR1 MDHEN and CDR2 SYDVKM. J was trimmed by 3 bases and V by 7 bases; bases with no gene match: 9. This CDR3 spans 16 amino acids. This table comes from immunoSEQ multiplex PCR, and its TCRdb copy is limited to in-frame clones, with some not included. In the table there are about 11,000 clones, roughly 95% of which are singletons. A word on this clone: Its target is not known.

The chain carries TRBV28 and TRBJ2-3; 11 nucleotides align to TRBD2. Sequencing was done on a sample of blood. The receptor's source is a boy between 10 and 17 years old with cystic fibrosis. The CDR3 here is CASTLPSGGKTDTQYF. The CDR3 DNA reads TGTGCCAGCACTCTCCCTAGCGGGGGGAAAACAGATACGCAGTATTTT.